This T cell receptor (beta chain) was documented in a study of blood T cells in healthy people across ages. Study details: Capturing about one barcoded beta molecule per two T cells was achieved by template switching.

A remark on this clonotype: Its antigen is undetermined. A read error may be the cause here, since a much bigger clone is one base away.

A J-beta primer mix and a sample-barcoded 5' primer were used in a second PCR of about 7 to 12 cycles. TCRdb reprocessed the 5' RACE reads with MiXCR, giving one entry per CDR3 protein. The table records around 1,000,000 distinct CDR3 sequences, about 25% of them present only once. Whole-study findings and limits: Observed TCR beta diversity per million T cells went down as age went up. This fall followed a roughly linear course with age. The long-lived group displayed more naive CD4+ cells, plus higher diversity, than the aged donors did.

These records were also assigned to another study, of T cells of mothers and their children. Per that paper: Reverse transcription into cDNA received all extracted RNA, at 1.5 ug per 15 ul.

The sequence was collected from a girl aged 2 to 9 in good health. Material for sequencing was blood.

CDR3 in DNA: TGTGCCAGCAGTCGCCTCACCGGGGAGCTGTTTTTT. It codes for CASSRLTGELFF. This chain links TRBV2 with TRBJ2-2; D is unclear. V dropped 5 bases and J dropped 4 bases, with 5 bases sitting between them. Germline assignment: CDR1 SNHLY and CDR2 FYNNEI. The CDR3 has 12 amino acids.